What follows is one TCR beta chain and its context. Its ends do not fully match the called genes, so a read error is possible. Using unique molecular identifiers, the investigators prepared the TCRbeta library. TCRdb itself ran the PCR reads through MiXCR, one entry per CDR3 protein. This table has 600,000 or so distinct CDR3 sequences, about 23% appearing once. The entry originates in a study of T-cell reconstitution after alpha-beta-depleted transplantation in children. The CDR3 is made up of 14 amino acids. The germline CDR1 and CDR2 sequences are MNHEY and SVGAGI. The sample here was PBMCs, mostly from graft donor cells, taken 360 days after TCRalphabeta/CD19-depleted stem cell transplant. The sequence derives from a boy under two years old who had a stem cell transplant for acute myeloid leukemia, so the T cells may come from the graft donor. The chain links TRBV6-5 to TRBJ2-7; 12 nucleotides line up with TRBD2. CDR3 sequence reads: CPSSYMGLAGEQYF. In nucleotides, the CDR3 is TGTCCCAGCAGTTACATGGGACTAGCGGGTGAGCAGTACTTC.